This TCR beta chain was found in a study of beta chain features in type 1 diabetes. Study-wide findings and caveats: Significant though moderate, a shortening of TCRB CDR3s appeared in all four CD4+ subsets of Type 1 diabetes patients.

Note on this clone: The antigen remains unidentified.

The CDR3 spans 16 residues. With 0 bases removed from V and 3 bases from J, the gap between germline ends came to 16 bases. Germline CDR1 and CDR2: SGHRS and YFSETQ. Expressed TCRB transcripts were sequenced after all isolated RNA was converted to cDNA. Profiled with immunoSEQ multiplex PCR; TCRdb holds only in-frame clones, not every one. The sample yields around 46,000 clones, around 40% seen once. This receptor was taken from a young man with type 1 diabetes. Sequencing was performed on stem cell memory CD4+ T cells from blood. V gene TRBV5-1 combines with J gene TRBJ2-7; tentative D call: TRBD1 (6 bases). The CDR3 region has the DNA TGCGCCAGCAGCTTGGCCTGGGGGCGGACCAACTACGAGCAGTACTTC. It specifies CASSLAWGRTNYEQYF. The full variable domain, rest sourced from reference TRBV5-1 and TRBJ2-7, is KAGVTQTPRYLIKTRGQQVTLSCSPISGHRSVSWYQQTPGQGLQFLFEYFSETQRNKGNFPGRFSGRQFSNSRSEMNVSTLELGDSALYLCASSLAWGRTNYEQYFGPGTRLTVT.